This TCR beta chain was identified in a study of control samples from healthy donors and cancer patients. Using immunoSEQ multiplex PCR, the repertoire was profiled, and TCRdb retains in-frame clones only, with some absent. This sample carries under 65,000 clones, 80% to 90% of them seen once, and the ten largest clones take roughly 2.8%. Trimming stripped 3 bases from V and 2 bases from J, with 13 bases between. This CDR3 comprises 15 residues. The germline gives CDR1 SGHAT, CDR2 FQNNGV. Sequenced input: PBMCs. The clonotype originates from a woman aged 45-65 years with lung cancer. V and J are TRBV11-2 and TRBJ1-2; weak D call: TRBD1 (6 bases). The CDR3, as DNA: TGTGCCAGCAGCTTTTTGGGACAAGAGAACTATGGCTACACCTTC. This gives the protein CASSFLGQENYGYTF.